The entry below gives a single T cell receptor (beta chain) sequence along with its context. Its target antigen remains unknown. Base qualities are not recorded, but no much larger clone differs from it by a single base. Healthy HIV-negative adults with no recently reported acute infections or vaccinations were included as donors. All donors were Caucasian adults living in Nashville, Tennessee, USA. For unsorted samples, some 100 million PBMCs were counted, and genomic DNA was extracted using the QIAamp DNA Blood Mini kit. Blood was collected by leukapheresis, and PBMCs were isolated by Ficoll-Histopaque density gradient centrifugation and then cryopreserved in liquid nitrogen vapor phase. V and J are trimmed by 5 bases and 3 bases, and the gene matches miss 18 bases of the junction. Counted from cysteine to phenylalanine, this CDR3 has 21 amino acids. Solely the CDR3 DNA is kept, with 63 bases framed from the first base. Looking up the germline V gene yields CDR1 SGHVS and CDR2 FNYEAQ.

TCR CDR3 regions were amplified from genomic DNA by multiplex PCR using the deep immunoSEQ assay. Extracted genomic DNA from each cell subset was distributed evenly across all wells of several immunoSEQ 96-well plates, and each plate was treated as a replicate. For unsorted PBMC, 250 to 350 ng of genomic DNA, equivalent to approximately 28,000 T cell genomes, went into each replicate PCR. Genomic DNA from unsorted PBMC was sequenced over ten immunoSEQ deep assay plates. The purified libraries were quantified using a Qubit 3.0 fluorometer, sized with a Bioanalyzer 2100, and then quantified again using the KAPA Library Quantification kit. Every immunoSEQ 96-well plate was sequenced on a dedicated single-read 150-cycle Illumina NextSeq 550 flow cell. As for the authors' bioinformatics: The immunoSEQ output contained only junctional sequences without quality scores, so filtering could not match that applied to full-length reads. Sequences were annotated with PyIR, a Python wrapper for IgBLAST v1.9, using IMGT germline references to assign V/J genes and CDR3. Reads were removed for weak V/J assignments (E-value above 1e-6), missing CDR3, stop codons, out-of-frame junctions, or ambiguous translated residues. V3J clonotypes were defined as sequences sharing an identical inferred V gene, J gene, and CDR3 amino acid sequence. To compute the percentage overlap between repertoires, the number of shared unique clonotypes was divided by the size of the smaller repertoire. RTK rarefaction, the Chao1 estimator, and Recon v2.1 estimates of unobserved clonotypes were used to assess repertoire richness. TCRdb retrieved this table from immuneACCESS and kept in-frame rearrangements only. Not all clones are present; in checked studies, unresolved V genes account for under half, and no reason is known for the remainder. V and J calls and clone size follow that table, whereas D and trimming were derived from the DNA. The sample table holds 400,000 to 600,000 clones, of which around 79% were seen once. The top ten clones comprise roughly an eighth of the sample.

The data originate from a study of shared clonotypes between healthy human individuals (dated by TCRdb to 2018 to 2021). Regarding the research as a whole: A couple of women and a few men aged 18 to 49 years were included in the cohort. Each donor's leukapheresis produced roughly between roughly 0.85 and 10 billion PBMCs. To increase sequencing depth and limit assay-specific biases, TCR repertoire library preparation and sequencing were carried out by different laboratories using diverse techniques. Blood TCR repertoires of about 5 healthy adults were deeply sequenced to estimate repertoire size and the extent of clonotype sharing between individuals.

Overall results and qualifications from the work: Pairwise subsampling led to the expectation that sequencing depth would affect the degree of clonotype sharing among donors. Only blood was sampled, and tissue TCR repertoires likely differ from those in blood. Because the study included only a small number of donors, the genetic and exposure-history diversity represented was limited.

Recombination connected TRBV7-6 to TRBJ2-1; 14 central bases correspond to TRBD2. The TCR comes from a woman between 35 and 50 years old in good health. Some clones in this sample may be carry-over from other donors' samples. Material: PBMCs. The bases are TGTGCCAGCAGCCCCCAGGCGACAGGGGGGGGACTAGCGGGAGTCTACAATGAGCAGTTCTTC. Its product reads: CASSPQATGGGLAGVYNEQFF.